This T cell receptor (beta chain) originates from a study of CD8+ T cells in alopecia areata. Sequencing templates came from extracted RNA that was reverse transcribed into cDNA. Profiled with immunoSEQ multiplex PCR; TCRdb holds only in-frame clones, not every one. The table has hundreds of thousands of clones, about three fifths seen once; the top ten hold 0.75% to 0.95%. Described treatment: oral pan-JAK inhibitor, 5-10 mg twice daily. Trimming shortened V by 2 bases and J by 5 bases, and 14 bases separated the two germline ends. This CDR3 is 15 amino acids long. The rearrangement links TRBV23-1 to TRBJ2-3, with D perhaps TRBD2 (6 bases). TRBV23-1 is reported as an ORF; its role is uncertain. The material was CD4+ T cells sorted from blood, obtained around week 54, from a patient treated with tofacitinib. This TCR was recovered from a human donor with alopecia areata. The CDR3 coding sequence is TGCGCCAGCAGTCAAACCGGGGGAGGAGAAGATACGCAGTATTTT. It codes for CASSQTGGGEDTQYF.